Each of the 26 T cell receptor beta chains below was sequenced from the same sample in a study of low-dose radiotherapy and immunotherapy resistance in tumors. TRAV- and TRBV-specific primers primed first-strand cDNA, covering alpha and beta chains. Amplification, which lasted 20 PCR cycles, used a constant-region primer and V-primer adapter to amplify TCRs. Via MiXCR, TCRdb re-called the reads, giving one row per CDR3 protein. The repertoire holds tens of thousands of distinct CDR3 sequences, with around a sixth as singletons. Time point denoted: after trial treatment. Stated treatment: LDRT plus nivolumab, ipilimumab, low-dose cyclophosphamide and aspirin (RACIN trial). Source: PBMCs, taken after low-dose radiotherapy plus immunotherapy. Source of these receptors: a male donor with prostate cancer.

This clonotype was recorded many times. The rearrangement links TRBV7-2 to TRBJ2-3; TRBD2 agrees at 13 bases. The CDR3 length is 18 residues. Germline values: CDR1 SGHTA, CDR2 FQGNSA. Trimming cost V 2 bases and J 4 bases; bases outside gene matches: 9. The CDR3, as DNA: TGTGCCAGCAGCTTATTTCGGACTAGCGGGAGCATGGCAGATACGCAGTATTTT. As protein: CASSLFRTSGSMADTQYF. The whole variable domain, remainder taken from reference TRBV7-2 and TRBJ2-3, is GAGVSQSPSNKVTEKGKDVELRCDPISGHTALYWYRQSLGQGLEFLIYFQGNSAPDKSGLPSDRFSAERTGGSVSTLTIQRTQQEDSAVYLCASSLFRTSGSMADTQYFGPGTRLTVL.

This clonotype was found many times. The rearrangement uses TRBV5-3 and TRBJ1-5; 7 nucleotides agree with TRBD1. Being an ORF, TRBV5-3 has a function that is uncertain. J lost 4 bases, V lost 8 bases, and 6 bases had no gene match. The CDR3 totals 13 residues. The CDR3 here is CASSQGQNQPQHF. The CDR3 DNA sequence: TGTGCCAGCAGCCAGGGACAGAATCAGCCCCAGCATTTT.

Ten or more counts support this clonotype. V gene TRBV7-8 combines with J gene TRBJ1-1, with D possibly being TRBD1 (6 bases). The V gene's germline CDR1 is SGHVS and CDR2 FQNEAQ. Between the trimmed V and J ends, which lost 1 base and 9 bases, there was a span of 12 bases. This CDR3 contains 13 residues. CDR3 in amino acids: CASSLGDRLKAFF. The CDR3 nucleotides read TGTGCCAGCAGCTTAGGTGACAGGCTTAAAGCTTTCTTT.

This clonotype showed up many times. The chain is built from TRBV7-8 and TRBJ2-7; D could derive from TRBD1 or TRBD2 (6 bases each). Looked up from germline, CDR1 is SGHVS and CDR2 is FQNEAQ. The germline V and J ends were trimmed by 5 bases and 3 bases, with 17 bases remaining between them. The CDR3 runs to 15 residues. The CDR3 bases are TGTGCCAGCAGCGCCGACGGAGGGGGTGGCTACGAGCAGTACTTC. Translation gives CASSADGGGGYEQYF.

There are many counts of this clonotype. The chain combines TRBV9 with TRBJ2-1; TRBD2 aligns across 7 bases. Germline assignment: CDR1 SGDLS and CDR2 YYNGEE. Germline trimming cut 1 base from V and 8 bases from J; bases unmatched to any gene: 3. CDR3 length: 13 amino acids. This CDR3 reads CASSVWAGDEQFF. For the CDR3, the DNA is TGTGCCAGCAGCGTATGGGCGGGAGATGAGCAGTTCTTC.

This clonotype was seen only a few times. The rearrangement uses TRBV29-1 and TRBJ2-3; 8 bases match TRBD1. The germline CDR1 and CDR2 sequences are SQVTM and ANQGSEA. The CDR3 is 11 amino acids. The CDR3 nucleotides are TGCAGTCACAGGGGGGCAGATACGCAGTATTTT. It is translated as CSHRGADTQYF.

This clonotype was counted many times. This chain links TRBV20-1 with TRBJ1-6; 7 nucleotides match TRBD1. This CDR3 comprises 16 residues. The J segment lost 9 bases and the V segment lost 3 bases, leaving 14 bases of the junction unmatched. Germline assignment: CDR1 DFQATT and CDR2 SNEGSKA (reference sequence). The CDR3 reads CSASPSPGTAGSPLHF. CDR3 bases: TGCAGTGCTAGCCCCTCTCCGGGGACAGCGGGTTCACCCCTCCACTTT.

This clonotype was observed many times. The CDR3 DNA follows: TGTGCCAGCAGCTACGAACAGGGGGCTCGAGGATCCTACGAGCAGTACTTC. It is translated as CASSYEQGARGSYEQYF. The chain is built from TRBV7-9 and TRBJ2-7, with TRBD1 matching over 9 bases. The CDR3 consists of 17 residues. J was trimmed by 1 base and V by 4 bases; bases with no gene match: 11. Germline V lookup: CDR1 SEHNR, CDR2 FQNEAQ (reference sequence).

The gene calls are TRBV7-8 and TRBJ2-4; perhaps D is TRBD1 or TRBD2 (5 bases each). CDR1 is SGHVS, CDR2 FQNEAQ, per germline. The V end lost 4 bases, the J end lost 3 bases, and 16 bases lay between the germline ends. This CDR3 has 16 amino acids. CDR3 coding DNA: TGTGCCAGCAGCTCGGACTTTGCTGGGGGCAAAAACATTCAGTACTTC. Protein product: CASSSDFAGGKNIQYF.

Many counts were recorded for this clonotype. The gene calls are TRBV4-3 and TRBJ2-7, with D perhaps being TRBD1 or TRBD2 (5 bases each). Germline CDR1 and CDR2: LGHNA and YSLEER. The CDR3 loop spans 17 amino acids. V was cut by 0 bases and J by 4 bases, with 19 bases left in between. CDR3 amino acids: CASSQDHWIQGAYEQYF. In DNA, the CDR3 is TGCGCCAGCAGCCAAGATCATTGGATCCAGGGAGCTTACGAGCAGTACTTC.

This clonotype was observed many times. This rearrangement joins TRBV7-9 to TRBJ1-4; D possibly corresponds to TRBD1 (5 bases). CDR1 and CDR2 from the germline V gene are SEHNR and FQNEAQ (reference sequence). Trimming shortened V by 3 bases and J by 10 bases, and 21 bases separated the two germline ends. This CDR3 has 16 residues. The DNA of the CDR3 is TGTGCCAGCAGCTTTTCCCGGGACCGAGGATTTGGAAAACTGTTTTTT. It specifies CASSFSRDRGFGKLFF.

With regard to this clonotype: A far larger clone is only one base removed, so a read error is likely. V is TRBV6-1 and J is TRBJ2-1; no reliable D call. Germline assignment: CDR1 MNHNS and CDR2 SASEGT. Trimming took 5 bases from V and 10 from J, leaving 12 bases between them. The CDR3 is 12 residues long. The CDR3 is CASSYSWYEQFF. The CDR3 region has the DNA TGTGCCAGCAGTTACTCGTGGTACGAGCAGTTCTTC.

This clonotype has at least ten counts. The gene calls are TRBV7-2 and TRBJ2-5, with TRBD1 matching over 10 bases. After removal of 2 bases from V and 2 bases from J, the junction contained 11 bases not matched to a gene. The CDR3 has 18 amino acids. Germline lookup yields CDR1 SGHTA and CDR2 FQGNSA. This CDR3 is CASSLPLGTGAIQETQYF. DNA for the CDR3: TGTGCCAGCAGCTTACCGTTGGGGACAGGGGCCATACAAGAGACCCAGTACTTC.

This clonotype appeared many times. The J gene is TRBJ2-5, the V gene TRBV9; 7 bases line up with TRBD1. The CDR3 loop spans 17 amino acids. After removal of 0 bases from V and 2 bases from J, the junction contained 10 bases not matched to a gene. Per the germline V gene, CDR1 is SGDLS and CDR2 is YYNGEE. The CDR3 loop is CASSVDSTGTEQETQYF. Here the CDR3 DNA reads TGTGCCAGCAGCGTAGACTCAACCGGGACAGAACAAGAGACCCAGTACTTC.

This clonotype was detected many times. The V call is TRBV6-6, the J call TRBJ2-4; TRBD1 matches 10 bases. CDR3 length: 21 residues. Trimming at V came to 1 base and at J to 0 bases, leaving 15 bases not matched to a gene. CDR1 MNHNY and CDR2 SVGAGI come from the germline V gene (reference sequence). The CDR3 DNA reads as TGTGCCAGCAGTTACTTATCCGGGACAGGGGAGCGGGGGCTAGCCAAAAACATTCAGTACTTC. It yields the protein CASSYLSGTGERGLAKNIQYF.

V gene TRBV5-6 combines with J gene TRBJ1-2; 11 bases match TRBD1. CDR1 and CDR2 from the germline V gene are SGHDT and YYEEEE. J was trimmed by 7 bases and V by 4 bases; bases with no gene match: 6. This CDR3 is 14 amino acids long. The CDR3, as DNA: TGTGCCAGCAGCAGGACAGGGGGCGGGGTTGGCTACACCTTC. It specifies CASSRTGGGVGYTF.

At least ten counts were recorded for this clonotype. The rearrangement links TRBV12-3 or TRBV12-4 to TRBJ2-6; TRBD2 is a possible D gene (6 bases). Trimming left V 2 bases short and J 1 base short, with 24 bases between. The CDR3 length is 21 residues. The CDR3 is CASSLKPRLNFGGSGANVLTF. CDR3 DNA sequence: TGTGCCAGCAGTTTAAAACCGAGACTTAACTTCGGAGGGTCTGGGGCCAACGTCCTGACTTTC.

This clonotype was seen repeatedly, ten times or more. The chain employs TRBV28 and TRBJ1-4, with 10 nucleotides matching TRBD1. CDR3 size: 15 residues. With 1 base clipped from V and 7 bases from J, the junction kept 3 bases outside the gene matches. Germline CDR1 MDHEN, CDR2 SYDVKM. CDR3 residues: CASSLYGQGGEKLFF. CDR3 in DNA: TGTGCCAGCAGTTTATACGGACAGGGGGGTGAAAAACTGTTTTTT.

This clonotype was counted a few times. The gene calls are TRBV5-1 and TRBJ2-7; unclear D gene. Trimming shortened V by 1 base and J by 0 bases, and 20 bases separated the two germline ends. From germline, CDR1 is SGHRS and CDR2 YFSETQ. CDR3 length: 18 residues. This chain's CDR3 is CASSLLPFGSSSSYEQYF. In nucleotides, the CDR3 is TGCGCCAGCAGCTTGCTACCTTTTGGCAGCTCGAGCTCCTACGAGCAGTACTTC.

This clonotype was counted once. The chain carries TRBV3-1 and TRBJ2-1, with 8 nucleotides matching TRBD2. This CDR3 is built from 14 residues. J was trimmed by 5 bases and V by 3 bases; bases with no gene match: 3. CDR1 is LGHDT, CDR2 YNNKEL, per germline (reference sequence). Here the CDR3 reads CASSQSGGHNEQFF. DNA for the CDR3: TGTGCCAGCAGCCAGAGCGGGGGCCACAATGAGCAGTTCTTC.

The J gene is TRBJ1-1, the V gene TRBV20-1; 8 bases line up with TRBD1. From germline, CDR1 is DFQATT and CDR2 SNEGSKA (reference sequence). CDR3 length: 16 amino acids. V dropped 1 base and J dropped 0; count of bases not matched to a gene: 7. The CDR3 protein is CSARVQGALMNTEAFF. CDR3 DNA: TGCAGTGCTAGAGTCCAGGGGGCGTTAATGAACACTGAAGCTTTCTTT.

This clonotype was detected many times. The CDR3 nucleotides are TGTGCCAGCACCTGGGGACAGGGTATAAGTGAGCAGTTCTTC. It translates to CASTWGQGISEQFF. The chain carries TRBV12-3 or TRBV12-4 and TRBJ2-1; 9 bases agree with TRBD1. Trimming took 7 bases from V and 9 from J; bases not matched to a gene: 10. The CDR3 extends over 14 amino acids.

This clonotype came up many times. This chain links TRBV29-1 with TRBJ2-5, with D maybe TRBD2 (5 bases). V lost 5 bases and J 2 bases, leaving 12 bases between the germline ends. This CDR3 has 13 amino acids. CDR1 and CDR2 from the germline V gene are SQVTM and ANQGSEA. In nucleotides, the CDR3 is TGCAGCGTTTATACTAGACTACAAGAGACCCAGTACTTC. Protein: CSVYTRLQETQYF.

This clonotype was seen at least ten times. V is TRBV6-5 and J is TRBJ2-5, with 7 bases aligning to TRBD1. In germline, CDR1 is MNHEY, CDR2 SVGAGI. The V gene end was trimmed by 2 bases and the J gene end by 3 bases; junction bases not matched to a gene: 3. The CDR3 runs to 14 residues. Here the CDR3 reads CASSYLTGEETQYF. CDR3 nucleotide sequence: TGTGCCAGCAGTTACCTAACAGGGGAAGAGACCCAGTACTTC.

This clonotype was seen ten or more times. The rearrangement links TRBV28 to TRBJ1-5; D might be TRBD1 (5 bases). CDR3 length: 15 amino acids. The germline gives CDR1 MDHEN, CDR2 SYDVKM. Trimming left V 8 bases short and J 3 bases short, with 17 bases between. The CDR3 DNA is TGTGCCAGCCACTTGGGGGGTCGGGCCAATCAGCCCCAGCATTTT. This sequence encodes CASHLGGRANQPQHF.

The sample holds many counts of this clonotype. The gene calls are TRBV4-2 and TRBJ2-3; 7 positions match TRBD2. CDR1 and CDR2 from the germline V gene are LGHNA and YNFKEQ. This CDR3 contains 18 residues. The ends lost 0 bases at V and 0 bases at J; junction bases unmatched: 9. Here the CDR3 reads CASSQEYNAGDSTDTQYF. The CDR3 DNA is TGTGCCAGCAGCCAAGAATACAACGCGGGGGATAGCACAGATACGCAGTATTTT.